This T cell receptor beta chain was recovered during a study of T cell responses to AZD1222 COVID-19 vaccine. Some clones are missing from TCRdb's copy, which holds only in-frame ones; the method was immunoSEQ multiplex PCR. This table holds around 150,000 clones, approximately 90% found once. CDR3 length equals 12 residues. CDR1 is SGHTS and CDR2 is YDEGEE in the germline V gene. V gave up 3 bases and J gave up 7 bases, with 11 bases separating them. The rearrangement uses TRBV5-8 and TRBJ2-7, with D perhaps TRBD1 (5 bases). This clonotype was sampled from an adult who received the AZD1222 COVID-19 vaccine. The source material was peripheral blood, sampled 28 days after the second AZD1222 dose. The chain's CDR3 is CASSSHSGEQYF. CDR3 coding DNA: TGTGCCAGCAGCTCCCACTCAGGGGAGCAGTACTTC. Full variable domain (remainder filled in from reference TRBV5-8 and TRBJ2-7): EAGVTQSPTHLIKTRGQQATLRCSPISGHTSVYWYQQALGLGLQFLLWYDEGEERNRGNFPPRFSGRQFPNYSSELNVNALELEDSALYLCASSSHSGEQYFGPGTRLTVT.